A single sample is the source of the 14 T cell receptor beta chains below, sequenced in a study of CD8+ T cells in alopecia areata. Treatment indicated: oral pan-JAK inhibitor, 5-10 mg twice daily. cDNA serving as the sequencing template came from extracted, reverse transcribed RNA. Profiled with immunoSEQ multiplex PCR; TCRdb holds only in-frame clones, not every one. In the table there are approximately 200,000 clones, around 60% of which are singletons. Sequencing used CD4+ T cells sorted from blood, obtained at week 4, from a patient treated with tofacitinib. These receptors originate from a human donor with alopecia areata.

This clone was recorded a few times. The rearrangement joins TRBV23-1 to TRBJ1-1; no reliable D call. TRBV23-1 is recorded as an ORF, its role being uncertain. V was pared by 2 bases and J by 5 bases, with 18 bases between. The CDR3 sequence is 16 residues long. The CDR3 reads CASSQAPGGGETEAFF. For the CDR3, the DNA is TGCGCCAGCAGTCAAGCCCCCGGAGGTGGGGAGACTGAAGCTTTCTTT.

The chain recombines TRBV7-2 with TRBJ1-1; no clear D. The CDR3 has 15 amino acids. V dropped 6 bases and J dropped 0 bases, with 14 bases sitting between them. Germline CDR1 is SGHTA and CDR2 is FQGNSA. The CDR3 region is CASSFASAMNTEAFF. The CDR3 coding sequence is TGTGCCAGCAGTTTTGCCAGCGCCATGAACACTGAAGCTTTCTTT.

This chain uses TRBV5-1 with TRBJ2-3; 12 bases agree with TRBD2. The CDR3 runs 16 residues. Germline V gives CDR1 SGHRS, CDR2 YFSETQ. With V trimmed by 2 bases and J by 3 bases, 4 bases remained unmatched. In nucleotides, the CDR3 is TGCGCCAGCAGCTTCCTAGCGGGGGGGCCGACAGATACGCAGTATTTT. Its translation is CASSFLAGGPTDTQYF.

This chain joins TRBV7-2 and TRBJ2-7, with 9 bases lining up with TRBD1. Germline V gene lookup returns CDR1 SGHTA and CDR2 FQGNSA. After removal of 1 base from V and 3 bases from J, the junction contained 4 bases not matched to a gene. This CDR3 has 15 residues. The CDR3 sequence: CASSLVGQGVYEQYF. The CDR3 DNA reads as TGTGCCAGCAGCTTAGTGGGACAGGGTGTCTACGAGCAGTACTTC.

The chain employs TRBV29-1 and TRBJ1-1, with 7 bases aligning to TRBD1. Trimming took 4 bases from V and 8 from J; bases not matched to a gene: 7. The CDR3 has 12 amino acids. Germline V gene lookup returns CDR1 SQVTM and CDR2 ANQGSEA. CDR3 loop: CSVVKGAEEAFF. The CDR3 region has the DNA TGCAGCGTTGTTAAGGGGGCGGAAGAAGCTTTCTTT. Using reference TRBV29-1 and TRBJ1-1 for the parts outside the CDR3, the full variable domain is SAVISQKPSRDICQRGTSLTIQCQVDSQVTMMFWYRQQPGQSLTLIATANQGSEATYESGFVIDKFPISRPNLTFSTLTVSNMSPEDSSIYLCSVVKGAEEAFFGQGTRLTVV.

This clone turned up a few times. CDR3 protein: CASSQPKPLREHYEQYF. CDR3 coding DNA: TGCGCCAGCAGCCAACCAAAGCCCCTCCGGGAGCACTACGAGCAGTACTTC. The rearrangement joins TRBV4-1 to TRBJ2-7, with D possibly matching TRBD2 (6 bases). Germline assignment: CDR1 MGHRA and CDR2 YSYEKL. This CDR3 spans 17 amino acids. V lost 2 bases, J lost 3 bases, and 20 bases lay in between.

The rearrangement uses TRBV29-1 and TRBJ1-2; no definite D call. V was cut by 0 bases and J by 8 bases, with 16 bases left in between. Germline-derived CDR1 and CDR2 are SQVTM and ANQGSEA. The CDR3 runs to 14 residues. The CDR3 DNA is TGCAGCGTTGAAGAACACCCCCGAGTAGGGGGCTACACCTTC. The encoded protein is CSVEEHPRVGGYTF.

The V call is TRBV29-1, the J call TRBJ2-7; D is perhaps TRBD1 or TRBD2 (6 bases each). The CDR3 runs to 12 residues. Germline loops: CDR1 SQVTM, CDR2 ANQGSEA. The V end lost 7 bases, the J end lost 2 bases, and 12 bases lay between the germline ends. The CDR3 protein is CSGGRGPYEQYF. For the CDR3, the DNA is TGCAGCGGCGGTCGGGGGCCCTACGAGCAGTACTTC.

This clone was counted between two and nine times. The CDR3 loop reads CASSIGRGRRNEQFF. For the CDR3, the DNA is TGTGCCAGCAGCATAGGGAGGGGGCGAAGGAATGAGCAGTTCTTC. The chain combines TRBV7-8 with TRBJ2-1; TRBD1 or TRBD2 may be the D gene (7 bases each). CDR3 length equals 15 residues. Trimming pared 5 bases from V and 7 bases from J, leaving 18 bases between. Germline assignment: CDR1 SGHVS and CDR2 FQNEAQ.

The chain recombines TRBV5-4 with TRBJ1-6; 7 bases match TRBD1. J lost 4 bases, V lost 4 bases, and 2 bases had no gene match. The CDR3 consists of 14 residues. Germline values: CDR1 SGHNT, CDR2 YYREEE (reference sequence). The DNA for the CDR3 is TGTGCCAGCAGCGGGACAGTTTATAATTCACCCCTCCACTTT. Its translation: CASSGTVYNSPLHF.

J is TRBJ2-5 and V is TRBV4-1; no firm D call. Germline-derived CDR1 and CDR2 are MGHRA and YSYEKL. CDR3 length: 12 amino acids. The V end lost 4 bases, the J end lost 5 bases, and 8 bases lay between the germline ends. CDR3 in DNA: TGCGCCAGCAGCCTCCCCGCCGAGACCCAGTACTTC. This gives the protein CASSLPAETQYF.

The chain couples TRBV7-9 to TRBJ1-1; 9 nucleotides agree with TRBD1. V was clipped by 4 bases and J by 4 bases; unmatched bases: 4. The CDR3 loop spans 14 amino acids. The V gene's germline CDR1 is SEHNR and CDR2 FQNEAQ (reference sequence). The CDR3 region is CASSSLTGGTEAFF. In DNA, the CDR3 is TGTGCCAGCAGCTCCCTGACAGGGGGCACTGAAGCTTTCTTT.

The V gene is TRBV5-1, the J gene TRBJ1-2, with 7 bases aligning to TRBD1. Unmatched junction bases numbered 14, after V lost 7 bases and J lost 8 bases. This CDR3 spans 14 amino acids. From germline, CDR1 is SGHRS and CDR2 YFSETQ. The CDR3 loop is CASGNRDRLKGYTF. As DNA, the CDR3 is TGCGCCAGCGGCAATAGGGACAGACTAAAGGGCTACACCTTC.

This clone was detected once. The gene calls are TRBV30 and TRBJ1-1; unclear D gene. This CDR3 region has 15 residues. Germline CDR1 and CDR2: GTSNPN and SVGIG (reference sequence). V was cut by 3 bases and J by 3 bases, with 17 bases left in between. CDR3 loop: CAWRDKGNGDTEAFF. CDR3 bases: TGTGCCTGGAGAGACAAGGGTAACGGGGACACTGAAGCTTTCTTT.